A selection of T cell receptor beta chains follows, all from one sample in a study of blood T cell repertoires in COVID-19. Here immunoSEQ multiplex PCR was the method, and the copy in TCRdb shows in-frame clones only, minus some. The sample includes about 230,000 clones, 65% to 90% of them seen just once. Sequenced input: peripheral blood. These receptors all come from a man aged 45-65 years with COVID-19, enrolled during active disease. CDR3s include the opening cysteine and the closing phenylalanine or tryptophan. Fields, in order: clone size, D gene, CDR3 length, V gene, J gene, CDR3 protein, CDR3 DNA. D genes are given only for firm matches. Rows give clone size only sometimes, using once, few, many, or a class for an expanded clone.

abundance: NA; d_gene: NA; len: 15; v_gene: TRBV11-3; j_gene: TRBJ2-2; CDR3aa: CASSSRRENTGELFF; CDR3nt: TGTGCCAGCAGCTCCCGACGGGAGAACACCGGGGAGCTGTTTTTT
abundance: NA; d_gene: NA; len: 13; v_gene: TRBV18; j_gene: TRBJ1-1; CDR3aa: CASSPQGYTEAFF; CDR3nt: TGTGCCAGCTCACCCCAGGGTTACACTGAAGCTTTCTTT
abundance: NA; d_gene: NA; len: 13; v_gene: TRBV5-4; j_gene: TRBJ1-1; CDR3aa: CASSSQGNTEAFF; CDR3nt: TGTGCCAGCAGCTCTCAGGGTAACACTGAAGCTTTCTTT
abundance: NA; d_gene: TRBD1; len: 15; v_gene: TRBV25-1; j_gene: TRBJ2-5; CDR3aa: CASSDYRGTQETQYF; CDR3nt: TGTGCCAGCAGTGACTACAGGGGGACCCAAGAGACCCAGTACTTC
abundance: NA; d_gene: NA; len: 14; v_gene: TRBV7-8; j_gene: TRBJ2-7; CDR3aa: CASSLTDGSYEQYF; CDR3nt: TGTGCCAGCAGCTTAACAGACGGCTCCTACGAGCAGTACTTC
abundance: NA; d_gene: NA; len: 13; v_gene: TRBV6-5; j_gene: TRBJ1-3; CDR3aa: CASSQGKGNTIYF; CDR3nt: TGTGCCAGCAGCCAGGGGAAAGGAAACACCATATATTTT
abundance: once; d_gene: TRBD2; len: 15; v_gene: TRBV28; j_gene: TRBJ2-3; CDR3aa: CASNPSAGDTDTQYF; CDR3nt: TGTGCCAGCAATCCCTCTGCGGGGGACACAGATACGCAGTATTTT
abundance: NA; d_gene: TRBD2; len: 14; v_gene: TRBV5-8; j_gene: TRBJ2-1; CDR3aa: CASQGLAGPNEQFF; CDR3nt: TGTGCCAGCCAGGGACTAGCGGGACCTAATGAGCAGTTCTTC
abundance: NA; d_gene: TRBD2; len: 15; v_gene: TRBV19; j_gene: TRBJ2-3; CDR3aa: CASSVGLAGSDTQYF; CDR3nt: TGTGCCAGTAGTGTAGGACTAGCGGGTTCAGATACGCAGTATTTT
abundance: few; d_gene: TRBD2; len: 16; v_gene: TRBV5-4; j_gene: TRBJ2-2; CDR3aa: CASSPGLAGYTGELFF; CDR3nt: TGTGCCAGCAGCCCGGGACTAGCGGGCTACACCGGGGAGCTGTTTTTT
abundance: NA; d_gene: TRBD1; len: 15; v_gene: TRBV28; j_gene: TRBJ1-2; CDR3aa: CASSSGQGANYGYTF; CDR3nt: TGTGCCAGCAGTTCAGGACAGGGCGCGAACTATGGCTACACCTTC
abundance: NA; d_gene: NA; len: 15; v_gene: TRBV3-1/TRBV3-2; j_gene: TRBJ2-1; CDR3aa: CASSSSESSYNEQFF; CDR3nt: TGTGCCAGCAGCTCGAGCGAATCCTCCTACAATGAGCAGTTCTTC
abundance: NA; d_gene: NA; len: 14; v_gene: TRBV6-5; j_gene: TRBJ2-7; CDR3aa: CASLPMGGSYEQYF; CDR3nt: TGTGCCAGCCTTCCCATGGGGGGCTCCTACGAGCAGTACTTC
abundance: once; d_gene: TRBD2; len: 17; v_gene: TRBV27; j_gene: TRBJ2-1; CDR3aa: CASSSGLAGVFRNEQFF; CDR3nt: TGTGCCAGCAGTTCGGGACTAGCGGGAGTGTTTAGGAATGAGCAGTTCTTC